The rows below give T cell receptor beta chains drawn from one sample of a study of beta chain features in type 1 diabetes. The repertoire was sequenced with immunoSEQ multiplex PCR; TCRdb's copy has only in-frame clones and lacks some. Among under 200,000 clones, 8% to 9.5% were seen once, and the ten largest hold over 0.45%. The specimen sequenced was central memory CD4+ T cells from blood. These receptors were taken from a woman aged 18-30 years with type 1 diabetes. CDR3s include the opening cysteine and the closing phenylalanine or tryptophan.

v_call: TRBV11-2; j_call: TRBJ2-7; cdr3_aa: CASKGLYGSTRYEQYF
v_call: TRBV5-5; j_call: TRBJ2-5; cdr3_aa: CASSLVQGSTLETQYF
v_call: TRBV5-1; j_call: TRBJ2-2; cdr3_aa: CASSLQSGQPNTGELFF
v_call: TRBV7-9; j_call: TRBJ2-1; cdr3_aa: CASQGATNEQFF
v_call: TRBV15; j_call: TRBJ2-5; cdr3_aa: CATSRVTAQGAQYF
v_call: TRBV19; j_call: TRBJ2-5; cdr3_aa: CASSIELAGWETQYF
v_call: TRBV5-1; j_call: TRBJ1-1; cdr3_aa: CASTPRAGTTMNTEAFF
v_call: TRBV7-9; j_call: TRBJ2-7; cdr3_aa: CASSSLAGGEQYF
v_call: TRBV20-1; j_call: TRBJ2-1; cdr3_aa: CSPLLAYEQFF
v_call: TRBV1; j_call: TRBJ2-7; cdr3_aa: CTSSQTQGNEQYF
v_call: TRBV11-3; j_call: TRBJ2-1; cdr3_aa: CASSARWGPMDEQFF
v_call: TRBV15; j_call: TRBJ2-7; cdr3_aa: CATSRDPGYEQYF
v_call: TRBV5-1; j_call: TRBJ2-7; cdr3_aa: CASSLTGRWTTGPSEQYF
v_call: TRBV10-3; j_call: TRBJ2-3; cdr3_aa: CAIKASGVTDTQYF
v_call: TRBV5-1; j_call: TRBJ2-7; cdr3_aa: CASSLHRTSGSAAYEQYF
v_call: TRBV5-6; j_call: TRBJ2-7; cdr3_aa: CASSESGTGGSYEQYF
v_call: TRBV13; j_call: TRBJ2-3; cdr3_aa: CASRDRQGHSDTQYF
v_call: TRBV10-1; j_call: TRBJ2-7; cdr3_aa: CASSPPPRASSYEQYF
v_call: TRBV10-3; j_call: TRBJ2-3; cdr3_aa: CAISEGQDRGNTQYF
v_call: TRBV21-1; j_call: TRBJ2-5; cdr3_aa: CASSKGTNQETQYF
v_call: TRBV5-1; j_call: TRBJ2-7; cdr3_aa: CASSLAGTSAYEQYF
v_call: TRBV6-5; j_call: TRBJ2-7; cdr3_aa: CASSYGGAGGPYEQYF
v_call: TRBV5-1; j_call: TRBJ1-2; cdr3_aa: CASSRDSGATRYGYTF
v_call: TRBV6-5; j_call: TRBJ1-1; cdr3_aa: CASNIGGEAFF
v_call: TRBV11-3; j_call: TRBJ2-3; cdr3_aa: CASPASGHPLDTQYF
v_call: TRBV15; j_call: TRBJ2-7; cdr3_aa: CATSRGADSYEQYF